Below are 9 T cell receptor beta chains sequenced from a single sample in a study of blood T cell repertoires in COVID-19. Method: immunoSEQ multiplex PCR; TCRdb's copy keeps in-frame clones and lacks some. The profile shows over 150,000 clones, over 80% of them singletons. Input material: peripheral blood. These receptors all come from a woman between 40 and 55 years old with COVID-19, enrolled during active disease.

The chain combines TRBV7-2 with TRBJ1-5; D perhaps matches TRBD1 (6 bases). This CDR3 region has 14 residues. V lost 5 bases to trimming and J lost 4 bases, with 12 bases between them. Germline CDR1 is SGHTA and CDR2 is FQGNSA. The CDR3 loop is CASSGTRSNQPQHF. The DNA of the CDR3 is TGTGCCAGCAGCGGGACAAGGTCTAATCAGCCCCAGCATTTT.

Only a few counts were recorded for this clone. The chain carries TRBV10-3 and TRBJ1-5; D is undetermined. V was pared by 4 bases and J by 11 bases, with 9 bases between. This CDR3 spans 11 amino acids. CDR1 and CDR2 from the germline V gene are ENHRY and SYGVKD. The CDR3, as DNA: TGTGCCATCAGTGCGGGTTCGGCCCAGCATTTT. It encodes CAISAGSAQHF.

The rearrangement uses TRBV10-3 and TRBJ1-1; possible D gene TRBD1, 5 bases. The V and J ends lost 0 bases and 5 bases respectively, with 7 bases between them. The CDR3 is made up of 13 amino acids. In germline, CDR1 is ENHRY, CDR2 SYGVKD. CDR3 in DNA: TGTGCCATCAGTGAGTCGGGGGGGACTGAAGCTTTCTTT. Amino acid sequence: CAISESGGTEAFF.

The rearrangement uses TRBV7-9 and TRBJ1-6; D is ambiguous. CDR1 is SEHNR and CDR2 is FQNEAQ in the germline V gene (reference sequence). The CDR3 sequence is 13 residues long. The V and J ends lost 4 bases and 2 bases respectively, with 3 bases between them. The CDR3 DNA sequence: TGTGCCAGCAGCTCGGCCTATAATTCACCCCTCCACTTT. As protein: CASSSAYNSPLHF.

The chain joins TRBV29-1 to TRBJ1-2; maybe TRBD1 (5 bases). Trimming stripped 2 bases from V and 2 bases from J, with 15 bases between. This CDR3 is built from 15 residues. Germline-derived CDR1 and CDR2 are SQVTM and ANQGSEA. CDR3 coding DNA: TGCAGCGTTGAATCTCTTGGTGCAGGGAACTATGGCTACACCTTC. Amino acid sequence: CSVESLGAGNYGYTF.

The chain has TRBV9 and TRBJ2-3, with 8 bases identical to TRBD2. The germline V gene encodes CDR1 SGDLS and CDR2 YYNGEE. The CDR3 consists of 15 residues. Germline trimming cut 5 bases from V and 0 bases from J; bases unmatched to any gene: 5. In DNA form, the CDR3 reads TGTGCCAGCAGATTTAGCGGGGAAAGCACAGATACGCAGTATTTT. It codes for CASRFSGESTDTQYF.

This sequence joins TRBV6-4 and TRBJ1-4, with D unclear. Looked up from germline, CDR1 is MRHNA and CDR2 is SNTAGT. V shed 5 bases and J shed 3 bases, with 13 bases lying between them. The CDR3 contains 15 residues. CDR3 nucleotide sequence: TGTGCCAGCAGTCCCACCCGCTCGGCTAATGAAAAACTGTTTTTT. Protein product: CASSPTRSANEKLFF.

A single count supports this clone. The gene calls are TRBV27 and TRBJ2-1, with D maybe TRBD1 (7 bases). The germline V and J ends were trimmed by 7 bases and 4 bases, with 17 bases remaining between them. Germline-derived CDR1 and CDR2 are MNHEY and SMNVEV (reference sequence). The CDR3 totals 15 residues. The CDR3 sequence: CASNQGGKIYNEQFF. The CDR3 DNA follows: TGTGCCAGCAACCAGGGGGGTAAGATATACAATGAGCAGTTCTTC.

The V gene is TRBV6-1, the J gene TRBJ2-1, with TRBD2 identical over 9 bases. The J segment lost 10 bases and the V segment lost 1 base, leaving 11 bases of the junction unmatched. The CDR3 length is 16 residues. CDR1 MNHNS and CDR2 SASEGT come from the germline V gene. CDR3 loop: CASSEGVFAGGLEQFF. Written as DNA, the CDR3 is TGTGCCAGCAGTGAAGGAGTTTTCGCGGGGGGGCTAGAGCAGTTCTTC.